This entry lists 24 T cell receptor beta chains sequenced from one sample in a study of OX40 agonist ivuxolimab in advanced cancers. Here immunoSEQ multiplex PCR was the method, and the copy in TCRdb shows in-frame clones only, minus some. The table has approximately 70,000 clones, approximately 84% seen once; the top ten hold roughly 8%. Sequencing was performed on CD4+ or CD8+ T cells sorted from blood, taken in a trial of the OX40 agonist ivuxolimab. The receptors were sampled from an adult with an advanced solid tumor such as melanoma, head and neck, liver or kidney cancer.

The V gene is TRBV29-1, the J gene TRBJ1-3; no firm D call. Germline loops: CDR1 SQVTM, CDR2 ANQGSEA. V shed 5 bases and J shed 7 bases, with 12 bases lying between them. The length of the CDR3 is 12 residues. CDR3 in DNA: TGCAGCGTTTCGACGGCCGGGAACACCATATATTTT. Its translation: CSVSTAGNTIYF. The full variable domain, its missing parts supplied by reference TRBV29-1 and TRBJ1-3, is SAVISQKPSRDICQRGTSLTIQCQVDSQVTMMFWYRQQPGQSLTLIATANQGSEATYESGFVIDKFPISRPNLTFSTLTVSNMSPEDSSIYLCSVSTAGNTIYFGEGSWLTVV.

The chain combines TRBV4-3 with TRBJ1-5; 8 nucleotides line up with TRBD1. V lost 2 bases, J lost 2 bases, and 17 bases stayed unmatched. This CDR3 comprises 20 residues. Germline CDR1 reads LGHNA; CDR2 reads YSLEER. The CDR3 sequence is CASSQIAVAGGEGGNQPQHF. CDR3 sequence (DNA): TGCGCCAGCAGCCAAATCGCCGTTGCAGGGGGCGAGGGGGGCAATCAGCCCCAGCATTTT.

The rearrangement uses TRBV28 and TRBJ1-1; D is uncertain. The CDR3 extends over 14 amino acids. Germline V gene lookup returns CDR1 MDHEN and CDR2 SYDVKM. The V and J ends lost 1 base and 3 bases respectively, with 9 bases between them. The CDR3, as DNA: TGTGCCAGCAGTTTATTAGTCTTTGACACTGAAGCTTTCTTT. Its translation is CASSLLVFDTEAFF.

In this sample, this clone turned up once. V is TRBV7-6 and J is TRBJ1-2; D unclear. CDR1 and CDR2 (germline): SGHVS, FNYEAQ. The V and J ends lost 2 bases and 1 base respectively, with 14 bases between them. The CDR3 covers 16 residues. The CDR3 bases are TGTGCCAGCAGCTTACGTCCAATGCCAGATAACTATGGCTACACCTTC. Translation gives CASSLRPMPDNYGYTF.

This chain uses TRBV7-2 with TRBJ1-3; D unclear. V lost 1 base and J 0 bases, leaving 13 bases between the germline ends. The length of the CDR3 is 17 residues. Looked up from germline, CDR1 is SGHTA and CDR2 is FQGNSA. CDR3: CASSLVSFRSSGNTIYF. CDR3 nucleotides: TGTGCCAGCAGCTTAGTGTCGTTCAGGAGCTCTGGAAACACCATATATTTT.

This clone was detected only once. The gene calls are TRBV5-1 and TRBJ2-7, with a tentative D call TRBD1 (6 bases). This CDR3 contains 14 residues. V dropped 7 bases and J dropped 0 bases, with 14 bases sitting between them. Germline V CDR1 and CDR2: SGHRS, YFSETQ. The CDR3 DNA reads TGCGCCAGCTCTCCGACAGGTCACTCCTACGAGCAGTACTTC. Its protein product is CASSPTGHSYEQYF.

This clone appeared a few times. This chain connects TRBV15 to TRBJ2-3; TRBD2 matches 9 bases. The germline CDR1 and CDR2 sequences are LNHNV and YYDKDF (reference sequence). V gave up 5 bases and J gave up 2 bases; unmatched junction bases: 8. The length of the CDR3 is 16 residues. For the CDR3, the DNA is TGTGCCACCAGCTTTGCCGGGACTAGCATCACAGATACGCAGTATTTT. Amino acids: CATSFAGTSITDTQYF.

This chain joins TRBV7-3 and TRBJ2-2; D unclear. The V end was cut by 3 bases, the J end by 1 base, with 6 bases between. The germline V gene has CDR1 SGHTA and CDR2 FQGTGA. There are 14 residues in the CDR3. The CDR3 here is CASSFRENTGELFF. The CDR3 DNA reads TGTGCCAGCAGCTTTAGAGAGAACACCGGGGAGCTGTTTTTT.

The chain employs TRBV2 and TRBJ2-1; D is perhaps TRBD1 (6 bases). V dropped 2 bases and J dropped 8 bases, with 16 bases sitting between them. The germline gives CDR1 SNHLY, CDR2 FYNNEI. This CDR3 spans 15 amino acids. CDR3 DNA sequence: TGTGCCAGCAGTGAAATGTATATTGGGGGCGATGAGCAGTTCTTC. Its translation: CASSEMYIGGDEQFF.

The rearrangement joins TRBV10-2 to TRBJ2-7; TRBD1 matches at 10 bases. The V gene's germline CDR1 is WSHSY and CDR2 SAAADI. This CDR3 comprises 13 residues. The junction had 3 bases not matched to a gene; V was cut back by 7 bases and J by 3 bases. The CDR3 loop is CASKGTGDYEQYF. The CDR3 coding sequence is TGCGCCAGCAAGGGGACAGGGGACTACGAGCAGTACTTC.

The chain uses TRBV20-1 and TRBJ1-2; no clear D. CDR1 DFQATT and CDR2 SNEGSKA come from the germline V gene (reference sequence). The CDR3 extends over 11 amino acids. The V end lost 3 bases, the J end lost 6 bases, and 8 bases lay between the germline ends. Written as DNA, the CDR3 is TGCAGTGCTAGGTTGGCAAATGGCTACACCTTC. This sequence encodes CSARLANGYTF.

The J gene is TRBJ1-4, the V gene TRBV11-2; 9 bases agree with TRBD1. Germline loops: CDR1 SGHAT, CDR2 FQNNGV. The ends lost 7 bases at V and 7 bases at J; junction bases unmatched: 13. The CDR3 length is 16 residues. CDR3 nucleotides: TGTGCCAGCACCACCTTAAGGGGACAGGGCGGTGAAAAACTGTTTTTT. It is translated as CASTTLRGQGGEKLFF.

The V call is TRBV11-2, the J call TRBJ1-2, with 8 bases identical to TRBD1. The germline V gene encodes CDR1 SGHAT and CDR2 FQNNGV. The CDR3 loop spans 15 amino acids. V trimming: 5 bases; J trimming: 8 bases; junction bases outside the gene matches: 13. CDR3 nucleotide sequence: TGTGCCAGCAGCCGGCGGGCAGGACAGGGTGAGGGCTACACCTTC. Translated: CASSRRAGQGEGYTF.

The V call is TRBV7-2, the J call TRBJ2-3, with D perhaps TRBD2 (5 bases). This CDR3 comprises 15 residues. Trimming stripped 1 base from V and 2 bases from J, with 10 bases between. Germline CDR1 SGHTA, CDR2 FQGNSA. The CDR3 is CASSLGGRNTDTQYF. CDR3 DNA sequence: TGTGCCAGCAGCTTAGGAGGGCGGAACACAGATACGCAGTATTTT.

The CDR3: CASSLAGRIYEQYF. DNA for the CDR3: TGTGCCAGCAGCTTAGCGGGACGAATCTACGAGCAGTACTTC. The chain is built from TRBV27 and TRBJ2-7; 8 bases are shared with TRBD2. CDR1 and CDR2 from the germline V gene are MNHEY and SMNVEV (reference sequence). There are 14 residues in the CDR3. The V gene end was trimmed by 6 bases and the J gene end by 3 bases; junction bases not matched to a gene: 7.

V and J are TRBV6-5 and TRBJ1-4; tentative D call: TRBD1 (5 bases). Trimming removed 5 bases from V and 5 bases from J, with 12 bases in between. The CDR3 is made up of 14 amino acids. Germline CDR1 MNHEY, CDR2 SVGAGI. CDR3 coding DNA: TGTGCCAGCAGTCTGCCGGGACCGAATGAAAAACTGTTTTTT. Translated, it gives CASSLPGPNEKLFF.

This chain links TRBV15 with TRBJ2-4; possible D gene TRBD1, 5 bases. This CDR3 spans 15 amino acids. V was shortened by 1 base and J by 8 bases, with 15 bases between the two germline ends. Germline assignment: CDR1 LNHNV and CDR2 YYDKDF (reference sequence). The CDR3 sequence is CATSRVQGFGDIQYF. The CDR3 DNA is TGTGCCACCAGCAGAGTTCAGGGTTTTGGAGACATTCAGTACTTC.

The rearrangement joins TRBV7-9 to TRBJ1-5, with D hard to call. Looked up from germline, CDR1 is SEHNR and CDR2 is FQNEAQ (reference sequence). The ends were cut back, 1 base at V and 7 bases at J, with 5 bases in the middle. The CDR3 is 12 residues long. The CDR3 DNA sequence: TGTGCCAGCAGCTTAGACGCCCAGCCCCAGCATTTT. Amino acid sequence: CASSLDAQPQHF.

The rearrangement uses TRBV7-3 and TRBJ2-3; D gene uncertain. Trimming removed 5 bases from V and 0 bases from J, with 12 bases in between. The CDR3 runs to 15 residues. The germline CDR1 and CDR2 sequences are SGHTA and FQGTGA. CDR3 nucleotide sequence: TGTGCCAGCAGCCAAAGTTGGTCTAGCACAGATACGCAGTATTTT. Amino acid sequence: CASSQSWSSTDTQYF.

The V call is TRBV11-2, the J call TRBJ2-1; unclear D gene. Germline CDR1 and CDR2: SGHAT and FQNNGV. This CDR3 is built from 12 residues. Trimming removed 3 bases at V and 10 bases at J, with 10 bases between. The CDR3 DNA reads TGTGCCAGCAGCTTGGGTAGATTGGAGCAGTTCTTC. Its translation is CASSLGRLEQFF.

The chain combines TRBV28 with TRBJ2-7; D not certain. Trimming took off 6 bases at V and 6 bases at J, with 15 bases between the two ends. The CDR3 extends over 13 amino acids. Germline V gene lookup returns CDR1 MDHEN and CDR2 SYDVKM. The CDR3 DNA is TGTGCCAGCAGCCCGGAGTACCTCTCCGAGCAGTACTTC. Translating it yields CASSPEYLSEQYF.

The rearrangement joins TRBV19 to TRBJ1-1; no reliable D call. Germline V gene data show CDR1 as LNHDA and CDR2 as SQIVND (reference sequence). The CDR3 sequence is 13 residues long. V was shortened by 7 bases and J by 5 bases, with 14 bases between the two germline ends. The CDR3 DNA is TGTGCCAGTACCTCGTGGGCGGGAACTGAAGCTTTCTTT. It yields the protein CASTSWAGTEAFF. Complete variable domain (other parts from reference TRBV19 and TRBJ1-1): DGGITQSPKYLFRKEGQNVTLSCEQNLNHDAMYWYRQDPGQGLRLIYYSQIVNDFQKGDIAEGYSVSREKKESFPLTVTSAQKNPTAFYLCASTSWAGTEAFFGQGTRLTVV.

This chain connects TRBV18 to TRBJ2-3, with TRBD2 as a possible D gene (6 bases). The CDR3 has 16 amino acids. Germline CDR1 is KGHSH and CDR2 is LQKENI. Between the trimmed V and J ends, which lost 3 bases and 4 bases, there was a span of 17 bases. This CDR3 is CASSPVVGSSPDTQYF. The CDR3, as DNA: TGTGCCAGCTCACCCGTCGTCGGGAGCTCGCCAGATACGCAGTATTTT.

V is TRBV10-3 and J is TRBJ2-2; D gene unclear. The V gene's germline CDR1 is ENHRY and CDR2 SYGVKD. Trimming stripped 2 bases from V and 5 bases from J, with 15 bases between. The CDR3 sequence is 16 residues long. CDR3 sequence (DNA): TGTGCCATCAGTGAGATAGGTGGGTTCCGAACCGGGGAGCTGTTTTTT. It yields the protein CAISEIGGFRTGELFF.